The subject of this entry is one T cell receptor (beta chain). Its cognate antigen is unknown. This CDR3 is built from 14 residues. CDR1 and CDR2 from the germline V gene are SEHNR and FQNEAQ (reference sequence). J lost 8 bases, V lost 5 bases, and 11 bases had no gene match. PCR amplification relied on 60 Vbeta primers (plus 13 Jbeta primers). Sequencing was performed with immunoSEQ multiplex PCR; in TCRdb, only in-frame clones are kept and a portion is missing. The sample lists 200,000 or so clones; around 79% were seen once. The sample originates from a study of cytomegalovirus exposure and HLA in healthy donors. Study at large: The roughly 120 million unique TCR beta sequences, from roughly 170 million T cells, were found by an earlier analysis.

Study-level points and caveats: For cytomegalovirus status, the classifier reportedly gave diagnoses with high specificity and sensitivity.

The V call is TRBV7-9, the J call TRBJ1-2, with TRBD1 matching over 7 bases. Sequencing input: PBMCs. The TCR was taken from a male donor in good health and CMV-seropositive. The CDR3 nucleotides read TGTGCCAGCAGCCAGAATGGGGGGACAGTCGGCTACACCTTC. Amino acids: CASSQNGGTVGYTF.